Shown below are 29 T cell receptor beta chains from a single sample sequenced in a study of blood T cell repertoires in COVID-19. Clones were read by immunoSEQ multiplex PCR, and TCRdb kept only the in-frame ones, dropping some. The table lists around 99,000 clones, about nine tenths of them singletons. Source material: peripheral blood. Source of these receptors: a man aged 50-60 years with acute or convalescent COVID-19.

The chain combines TRBV12-5 with TRBJ1-6; D perhaps matches TRBD1 (5 bases). The CDR3 covers 17 residues. V was clipped by 0 bases and J by 10 bases, with 19 bases between them. The V gene's germline CDR1 is LGHNT and CDR2 FRNRAP. The CDR3 sequence: CASGLVAVGGAGSPLHF. In nucleotides, the CDR3 is TGTGCTAGTGGTTTGGTAGCGGTCGGGGGTGCGGGGTCACCCCTCCACTTT.

V usage is TRBV24-1 and J usage is TRBJ1-2; no clear D. CDR1 is KGHDR, CDR2 SFDVKD, per germline. Trimming pared 4 bases from V and 5 bases from J, leaving 7 bases between. The CDR3 covers 12 residues. The CDR3 sequence: CATSDAHYGYTF. Here the CDR3 DNA reads TGTGCCACCAGTGACGCGCATTATGGCTACACCTTC.

This chain uses TRBV7-9 with TRBJ2-3; TRBD2 might be the D (6 bases). Germline V gene sequence: CDR1 SEHNR, CDR2 FQNEAQ (reference sequence). V dropped 2 bases and J dropped 1 base, with 10 bases sitting between them. The CDR3 length is 15 residues. This CDR3 reads CASSLYGRGTDTQYF. The DNA of the CDR3 is TGTGCCAGCAGCTTATACGGGAGAGGCACAGATACGCAGTATTTT.

The J gene is TRBJ1-5, the V gene TRBV27; a weak D match, TRBD1 (5 bases). V lost 3 bases, J lost 6 bases, and 15 bases lay in between. The CDR3 consists of 15 residues. The germline V gene encodes CDR1 MNHEY and CDR2 SMNVEV (reference sequence). CDR3 DNA sequence: TGTGCCAGCAGTTTCCGGCAGGGTTCGGGTCAGCCCCAGCATTTT. Translation: CASSFRQGSGQPQHF.

The rearrangement joins TRBV6-5 to TRBJ1-3; maybe TRBD1 (6 bases). Germline values: CDR1 MNHEY, CDR2 SVGAGI. The CDR3 consists of 14 residues. V lost 5 bases, J lost 3 bases, and 11 bases lay in between. The CDR3 protein is CASSQGNFGNTIYF. DNA of the CDR3: TGTGCCAGCAGTCAGGGGAACTTTGGAAACACCATATATTTT.

The chain employs TRBV5-1 and TRBJ2-3; 12 nucleotides line up with TRBD2. Germline CDR1 and CDR2: SGHRS and YFSETQ. The CDR3 spans 18 residues. The trim removed 4 bases at V and 1 base at J, leaving 10 bases unmatched. The CDR3 is CASSRTSGKTLGTDTQYF. The DNA of the CDR3 is TGCGCCAGCAGCCGGACTAGCGGGAAAACCTTAGGCACAGATACGCAGTATTTT.

J is TRBJ2-7 and V is TRBV18, with 7 bases lining up with TRBD1. The CDR3 has 16 residues. Germline V gene data show CDR1 as KGHSH and CDR2 as LQKENI. V shed 3 bases, J shed 0 bases, and the junction held 8 bases outside the gene matches. CDR3 coding DNA: TGTGCCAGCTCACCGAAGACAGGGCCCTTCTCCTACGAGCAGTACTTC. This translates into CASSPKTGPFSYEQYF.

The chain employs TRBV19 and TRBJ2-3; 11 bases align to TRBD1. The CDR3 covers 15 residues. Trimming at V came to 7 bases and at J to 6 bases, leaving 9 bases not matched to a gene. From germline, CDR1 is LNHDA and CDR2 SQIVND (reference sequence). CDR3 region: CASTRWGQGVDTQYF. The CDR3 DNA reads as TGTGCCAGTACCCGCTGGGGACAGGGGGTTGATACGCAGTATTTT.

This chain uses TRBV5-5 with TRBJ2-6; no firm D call. Germline V gene lookup returns CDR1 SGHKS and CDR2 YYEKEE (reference sequence). This CDR3 is 15 amino acids long. V lost 0 bases and J 0 bases, leaving 4 bases between the germline ends. Here the CDR3 reads CASSLGHSGANVLTF. The DNA of the CDR3 is TGTGCCAGCAGCTTGGGGCACTCTGGGGCCAACGTCCTGACTTTC.

The chain links TRBV6-5 to TRBJ2-3; 10 nucleotides line up with TRBD2. Germline lookup yields CDR1 MNHEY and CDR2 SVGAGI. This CDR3 is 15 amino acids long. The V and J ends lost 7 bases and 1 base, in that order; junction bases with no gene match: 5. The CDR3 loop is CASTNLAGGTDTQYF. CDR3 bases: TGTGCCAGCACCAACCTAGCGGGAGGCACAGATACGCAGTATTTT.

This clone came up once. The rearrangement links TRBV5-1 to TRBJ2-7; 8 nucleotides line up with TRBD2. The CDR3 is 15 amino acids. V shed 1 base, J shed 0 bases, and the junction held 3 bases outside the gene matches. The V gene's germline CDR1 is SGHRS and CDR2 YFSETQ. CDR3: CASSLTGGSSYEQYF. CDR3 bases: TGCGCCAGCAGCTTGACGGGGGGGAGCTCCTACGAGCAGTACTTC.

This chain connects TRBV6-2 or TRBV6-3 to TRBJ2-1; D gene unclear. CDR1 is MNHEY and CDR2 is SVGEGT in the germline V gene. This CDR3 has 12 amino acids. Trimming removed 3 bases from V and 7 bases from J, with 7 bases in between. CDR3 region: CASSYYQNEQFF. The CDR3 nucleotides are TGTGCCAGCAGTTATTACCAGAATGAGCAGTTCTTC.

This clone has only one observation. The chain joins TRBV10-3 to TRBJ2-3; no firm D call. Trimming left V 4 bases short and J 4 bases short, with 12 bases between. CDR1 is ENHRY, CDR2 SYGVKD, per germline. This CDR3 is built from 14 residues. The CDR3 sequence: CAISGTMAPDTQYF. The CDR3 DNA follows: TGTGCCATCAGTGGAACTATGGCCCCAGATACGCAGTATTTT.

The chain is built from TRBV3-1 (or the pseudogene TRBV3-2) and TRBJ1-2; 7 bases line up with TRBD1. CDR3 length equals 14 residues. Germline values: CDR1 LGHDT, CDR2 YNNKEL (reference sequence). V lost 3 bases and J lost 4; bases outside the gene matches: 5. The CDR3 bases are TGTGCCAGCAGCCAGAGACAGGGACTCTATGGCTACACCTTC. It translates to CASSQRQGLYGYTF.

The V and J genes are TRBV20-1 and TRBJ2-5; possible D gene TRBD2, 5 bases. The CDR3 is made up of 11 amino acids. CDR1 is DFQATT, CDR2 SNEGSKA, per germline (reference sequence). V dropped 2 bases and J dropped 8 bases, with 9 bases sitting between them. This chain's CDR3 is CSARTGSTQYF. CDR3 DNA: TGCAGTGCTAGAACGGGGAGCACCCAGTACTTC.

The chain is built from TRBV10-1 and TRBJ2-7, with 8 bases lining up with TRBD2. This CDR3 is 16 amino acids long. Trimming cost V 2 bases and J 2 bases; bases outside gene matches: 8. Germline CDR1 reads WNHNN; CDR2 reads SYGVQD (reference sequence). CDR3 protein: CASSEATSEKPYEQYF. The CDR3 coding sequence is TGCGCCAGCAGTGAGGCGACTAGCGAAAAGCCCTACGAGCAGTACTTC.

The rearrangement uses TRBV27 and TRBJ1-2; D is undetermined. This CDR3 region has 11 residues. Per the germline V gene, CDR1 is MNHEY and CDR2 is SMNVEV (reference sequence). With 11 bases removed from V and 4 bases from J, the gap between germline ends came to 11 bases. CDR3 bases: TGTGCCTCCGCCGGAGGCTATGGCTACACCTTC. Translated: CASAGGYGYTF.

The J gene is TRBJ1-3, the V gene TRBV7-2, with TRBD1 as a possible D gene (6 bases). Germline lookup yields CDR1 SGHTA and CDR2 FQGNSA. V was trimmed by 3 bases and J by 4 bases, leaving 10 bases between them. This CDR3 comprises 14 residues. CDR3: CASSFNRGGNTIYF. CDR3 sequence (DNA): TGTGCCAGCAGCTTTAATAGGGGGGGAAACACCATATATTTT.

This clone has a single count. The J gene is TRBJ2-3, the V gene TRBV28; 9 nucleotides agree with TRBD1. The V gene end was trimmed by 9 bases and the J gene end by 3 bases; junction bases not matched to a gene: 1. Germline V gene sequence: CDR1 MDHEN, CDR2 SYDVKM. The CDR3 runs 12 residues. In DNA, the CDR3 is TGTGCCAGTGGGACAGGGACAGATACGCAGTATTTT. This encodes CASGTGTDTQYF.

This chain uses TRBV7-2 with TRBJ2-1; 7 nucleotides agree with TRBD1. J lost 4 bases, V lost 7 bases, and 7 bases had no gene match. Germline V lookup: CDR1 SGHTA, CDR2 FQGNSA. The CDR3 spans 14 residues. The CDR3 sequence: CASTGTAFYNEQFF. In DNA form, the CDR3 reads TGTGCCAGCACCGGGACAGCCTTTTACAATGAGCAGTTCTTC.

The chain has TRBV3-1 (or the pseudogene TRBV3-2) and TRBJ2-1; weak D call: TRBD1 (6 bases). The CDR3 is 12 residues long. V was cut by 4 bases and J by 5 bases, with 6 bases left in between. Germline loops: CDR1 LGHDT, CDR2 YNNKEL (reference sequence). CDR3 in DNA: TGTGCCAGCAGCCGGACAGACAATGAGCAGTTCTTC. It encodes CASSRTDNEQFF.

This chain connects TRBV7-6 to TRBJ2-5; possible D gene TRBD1, 7 bases. V gave up 2 bases and J gave up 5 bases, with 15 bases separating them. Germline V CDR1 and CDR2: SGHVS, FNYEAQ. The CDR3 loop spans 15 amino acids. CDR3 DNA: TGTGCCAGCAGCTTAAGGGGGCCAGGGAGGGAGACCCAGTACTTC. Its protein is CASSLRGPGRETQYF.

The chain links TRBV9 to TRBJ2-1, with 13 bases identical to TRBD2. CDR1 and CDR2 from the germline V gene are SGDLS and YYNGEE. This CDR3 contains 15 residues. Unmatched junction bases numbered 4, after V lost 4 bases and J lost 6 bases. The CDR3 DNA sequence: TGTGCCAGCAGCCCAACTAGCGGGAGGGCCAATGAGCAGTTCTTC. This translates into CASSPTSGRANEQFF.

V gene TRBV6-5 combines with J gene TRBJ1-1; D is unresolved. This CDR3 is built from 13 residues. V dropped 5 bases and J dropped 8 bases, with 15 bases sitting between them. Germline loops: CDR1 MNHEY, CDR2 SVGAGI. The CDR3 is CASSPNAYREAFF. CDR3 coding DNA: TGTGCCAGCAGTCCCAACGCTTACCGGGAAGCTTTCTTT.

This clone was seen only once. The chain has TRBV23-1 and TRBJ2-7; maybe TRBD1 (6 bases). TRBV23-1 counts as an open reading frame of uncertain function. Trimming shortened V by 7 bases and J by 3 bases, and 19 bases separated the two germline ends. CDR3 length: 15 residues. CDR3 DNA sequence: TGCGCCAGCACCACAGGACAGCGACAAAACTACGAGCAGTACTTC. It translates to CASTTGQRQNYEQYF.

This sequence joins TRBV19 and TRBJ2-1; the match to TRBD2 covers 10 bases. The CDR3 length is 14 residues. V shed 7 bases and J 5 bases; nucleotides not matched to a gene: 5. Germline CDR1 and CDR2: LNHDA and SQIVND (reference sequence). DNA of the CDR3: TGTGCCAGTACCCCTAGCGGGAGAAACAATGAGCAGTTCTTC. Translation gives CASTPSGRNNEQFF.

The chain has TRBV9 and TRBJ2-3; 8 bases line up with TRBD2. The CDR3 totals 13 residues. Germline V lookup: CDR1 SGDLS, CDR2 YYNGEE. After removal of 4 bases from V and 6 bases from J, the junction contained 4 bases not matched to a gene. In DNA form, the CDR3 reads TGTGCCAGCAGCCCTCGACTAGCGGATACGCAGTATTTT. This encodes CASSPRLADTQYF.

This clone was found once. This chain joins TRBV6-6 and TRBJ1-2; 11 bases align to TRBD1. There are 14 residues in the CDR3. Germline V gene data show CDR1 as MNHNY and CDR2 as SVGAGI (reference sequence). Written as DNA, the CDR3 is TGTAACTCCGGGACAGGGGGATTCCAGGCTGGCTACACCTTC. Translated: CNSGTGGFQAGYTF.

This clone was detected only a few times. The chain has TRBV19 and TRBJ2-1, with TRBD2 matching 7 bases. The CDR3 length is 15 residues. CDR1 LNHDA and CDR2 SQIVND come from the germline V gene (reference sequence). After removal of 3 bases from V and 0 bases from J, the junction contained 2 bases not matched to a gene. The CDR3 sequence: CASSIGTNSYNEQFF. CDR3 bases: TGTGCCAGTAGTATTGGGACTAACTCCTACAATGAGCAGTTCTTC.